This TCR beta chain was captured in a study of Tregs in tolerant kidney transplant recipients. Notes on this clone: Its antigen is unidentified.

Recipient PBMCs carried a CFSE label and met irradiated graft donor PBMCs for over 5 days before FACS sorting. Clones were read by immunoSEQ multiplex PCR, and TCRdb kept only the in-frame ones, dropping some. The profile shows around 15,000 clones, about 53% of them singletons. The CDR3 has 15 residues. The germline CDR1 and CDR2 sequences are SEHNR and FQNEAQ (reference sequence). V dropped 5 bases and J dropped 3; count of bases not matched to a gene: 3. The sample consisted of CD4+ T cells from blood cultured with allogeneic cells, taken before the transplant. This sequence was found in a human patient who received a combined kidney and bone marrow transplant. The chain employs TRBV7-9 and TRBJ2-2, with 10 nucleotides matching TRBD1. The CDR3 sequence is CASSRDRGYTGELFF. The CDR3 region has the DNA TGTGCCAGCAGCCGGGACAGGGGCTACACCGGGGAGCTGTTTTTT. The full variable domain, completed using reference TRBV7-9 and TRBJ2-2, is DTGVSQNPRHKITKRGQNVTFRCDPISEHNRLYWYRQTLGQGPEFLTYFQNEAQLEKSRLLSDRFSAERPKGSFSTLEIQRTEQGDSAMYLCASSRDRGYTGELFFGEGSRLTVL.